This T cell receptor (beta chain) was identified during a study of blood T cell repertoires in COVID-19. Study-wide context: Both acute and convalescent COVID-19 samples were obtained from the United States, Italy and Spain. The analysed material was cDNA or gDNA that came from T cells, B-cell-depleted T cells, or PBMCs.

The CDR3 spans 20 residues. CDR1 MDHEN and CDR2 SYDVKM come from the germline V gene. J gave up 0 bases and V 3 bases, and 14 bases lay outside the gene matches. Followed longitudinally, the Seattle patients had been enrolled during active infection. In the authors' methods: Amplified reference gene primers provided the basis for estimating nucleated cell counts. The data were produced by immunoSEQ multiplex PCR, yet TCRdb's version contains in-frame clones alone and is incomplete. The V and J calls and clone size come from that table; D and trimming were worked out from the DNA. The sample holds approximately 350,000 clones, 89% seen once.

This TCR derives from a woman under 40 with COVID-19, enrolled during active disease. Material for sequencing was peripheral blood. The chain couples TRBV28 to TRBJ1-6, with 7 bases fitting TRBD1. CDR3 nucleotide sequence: TGTGCCAGCAGTTTTTCCCCTCGACAGGGACACAACTCCTATAATTCACCCCTCCACTTT. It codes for CASSFSPRQGHNSYNSPLHF.